Presented here are 32 T cell receptor beta chains from one specimen sequenced in a study of vaccination effects on CD4 cells after COVID-19. Data came from immunoSEQ multiplex PCR; TCRdb stores just in-frame clones and leaves some out. The sample comprises 55,000 to 75,000 clones, roughly three quarters of which are singletons, and roughly 4% rests with the top ten. The ViraFEST assay expanded antigen-specific CD4+ T cells with viral peptide pools before sequencing. After roughly 9 days in culture, the CD4+ T cells were isolated. Nobody among the vaccine recipients had prior SARS-CoV-2 infection (nucleocapsid antibodies were negative). These receptors have no known antigen. Sequenced here: CD4+ T cells from PBMCs cultured with HCoV-OC43 spike peptides, sampled before COVID-19 vaccination. The subset here: HCoV-OC43 spike overlapping peptide pool stimulation. These TCRs come from a human donor who received a COVID-19 vaccine.

J is TRBJ1-4 and V is TRBV18; 7 bases fit TRBD1. The CDR3 is made up of 15 amino acids. The germline gives CDR1 KGHSH, CDR2 LQKENI. V gave up 4 bases and J gave up 6 bases; unmatched junction bases: 8. Here the CDR3 reads CASSLGSRGHEKLFF. The DNA of the CDR3 is TGTGCCAGCTCACTGGGATCGAGGGGGCATGAAAAACTGTTTTTT.

This chain uses TRBV7-7 with TRBJ1-1; no firm D call. Germline assignment: CDR1 SSHAT and CDR2 FNYEAQ (reference sequence). The CDR3 loop spans 13 amino acids. Deletions cut 2 bases from V and 1 base from J, with 5 bases between. Written as DNA, the CDR3 is TGTGCCAGCAGCTTAACGGAGAACACTGAAGCTTTCTTT. Its translation is CASSLTENTEAFF.

This clone was found once. The rearrangement joins TRBV28 to TRBJ1-1; no reliable D call. The germline V gene has CDR1 MDHEN and CDR2 SYDVKM. V shed 5 bases and J shed 13 bases, with 20 bases lying between them. This CDR3 is 13 amino acids long. This CDR3 reads CASSPLDGIEVFF. The CDR3 nucleotides read TGTGCCAGCAGTCCCCTGGACGGCATTGAGGTTTTCTTT.

The J gene is TRBJ1-6, the V gene TRBV6-5; D unresolved. V was pared by 6 bases and J by 13 bases, with 16 bases between. Germline V gene lookup returns CDR1 MNHEY and CDR2 SVGAGI. The CDR3 runs to 13 residues. The CDR3 sequence: CASRSDHSRPLHF. The CDR3 nucleotides are TGTGCCAGCAGATCGGACCATTCGCGGCCCCTCCACTTT.

V usage is TRBV2 and J usage is TRBJ1-1; D unresolved. V was clipped by 5 bases and J by 1 base, with 8 bases between them. This CDR3 spans 13 amino acids. In germline, CDR1 is SNHLY, CDR2 FYNNEI. The CDR3 DNA follows: TGTGCCAGCAGTTTTCAGGAGAACACTGAAGCTTTCTTT. It yields the protein CASSFQENTEAFF. Supplemented by reference TRBV2 and TRBJ1-1, the full variable domain reads EPEVTQTPSHQVTQMGQEVILRCVPISNHLYFYWYRQILGQKVEFLVSFYNNEISEKSEIFDDQFSVERPDGSNFTLKIRSTKLEDSAMYFCASSFQENTEAFFGQGTRLTVV.

This clone came up a few times. The chain is built from TRBV6-6 and TRBJ1-1; TRBD1 matches at 10 bases. This CDR3 region has 15 residues. From germline, CDR1 is MNHNY and CDR2 SVGAGI (reference sequence). J gave up 4 bases and V 5 bases, and 7 bases lay outside the gene matches. The CDR3 protein is CASSRPGQGVTEAFF. CDR3 bases: TGTGCCAGCAGTCGACCTGGACAGGGGGTCACTGAAGCTTTCTTT.

The chain is built from TRBV7-9 and TRBJ1-2; no definite D call. V was shortened by 8 bases and J by 8 bases, with 12 bases between the two germline ends. Germline CDR1 SEHNR, CDR2 FQNEAQ (reference sequence). The CDR3 runs 11 residues. The CDR3 loop reads CASDLGWGYTF. CDR3 DNA sequence: TGTGCCAGCGATCTGGGCTGGGGCTACACCTTC.

The rearrangement links TRBV4-1 to TRBJ2-5, with TRBD2 matching 7 bases. The CDR3 totals 15 residues. Germline loops: CDR1 MGHRA, CDR2 YSYEKL. V lost 4 bases and J lost 1; bases outside the gene matches: 6. CDR3 sequence reads: CASSLVGGIQETQYF. DNA of the CDR3: TGCGCCAGCAGCCTTGTCGGGGGGATCCAAGAGACCCAGTACTTC.

This clone turned up a few times. The J gene is TRBJ1-2, the V gene TRBV2; no firm D call. The V gene lost 6 bases and the J gene lost 4 bases, with 9 bases spanning the gap. Germline loops: CDR1 SNHLY, CDR2 FYNNEI. The CDR3 spans 12 residues. CDR3: CASRTPSYGYTF. Written as DNA, the CDR3 is TGTGCCAGCAGGACCCCCTCCTATGGCTACACCTTC.

V gene TRBV19 combines with J gene TRBJ1-5; D remains ambiguous. Germline values: CDR1 LNHDA, CDR2 SQIVND (reference sequence). V was trimmed by 5 bases and J by 0 bases, leaving 8 bases between them. The CDR3 has 14 residues. The CDR3 spells CASSGSTSNQPQHF. DNA for the CDR3: TGTGCCAGTAGTGGATCTACTAGCAATCAGCCCCAGCATTTT.

The V and J genes are TRBV5-1 and TRBJ2-3, with D tentatively TRBD1 (8 bases). The CDR3 length is 17 residues. Germline values: CDR1 SGHRS, CDR2 YFSETQ. Trimming stripped 4 bases from V and 5 bases from J, with 23 bases between. The CDR3: CASSRGAGQGAGDTQYF. CDR3 sequence (DNA): TGCGCCAGCAGCCGGGGGGCTGGCCAGGGGGCCGGAGATACGCAGTATTTT. Complete variable domain (other parts from reference TRBV5-1 and TRBJ2-3): KAGVTQTPRYLIKTRGQQVTLSCSPISGHRSVSWYQQTPGQGLQFLFEYFSETQRNKGNFPGRFSGRQFSNSRSEMNVSTLELGDSALYLCASSRGAGQGAGDTQYFGPGTRLTVL.

The chain links TRBV12-3 or TRBV12-4 to TRBJ1-3; D gene unclear. Trimming took 3 bases from V and 1 from J, leaving 1 base between them. The CDR3 has 12 residues. This CDR3 is CASSLSGNTIYF. DNA for the CDR3: TGTGCCAGCAGTTTGTCTGGAAACACCATATATTTT.

This chain links TRBV7-2 with TRBJ1-6; D uncertain. CDR1 and CDR2 (germline): SGHTA, FQGNSA. The V end lost 6 bases, the J end lost 0 bases, and 15 bases lay between the germline ends. The CDR3 totals 17 residues. DNA for the CDR3: TGTGCCAGCAGGGAAGCCCGACAAAGCTCCTATAATTCACCCCTCCACTTT. Protein: CASREARQSSYNSPLHF.

The chain recombines TRBV5-4 with TRBJ1-2; weak D call: TRBD1 (5 bases). Trimming left V 2 bases short and J 6 bases short, with 14 bases between. The germline gives CDR1 SGHNT, CDR2 YYREEE (reference sequence). The CDR3 has 14 amino acids. The DNA of the CDR3 is TGTGCCAGCAGCTTTGGATCGCCGGGGGATGGCTACACCTTC. The encoded protein is CASSFGSPGDGYTF.

This rearrangement joins TRBV6-5 to TRBJ2-5, with D possibly matching TRBD2 (7 bases). This CDR3 has 14 amino acids. Germline V lookup: CDR1 MNHEY, CDR2 SVGAGI. The V end was cut by 6 bases, the J end by 5 bases, with 16 bases between. The CDR3 nucleotides are TGTGCCAGCAGCTTACCCGGGGGGCGGGAGACCCAGTACTTC. It specifies CASSLPGGRETQYF.

The rearrangement links TRBV12-3 or TRBV12-4 to TRBJ2-2; no firm D call. This CDR3 spans 13 amino acids. V dropped 6 bases and J dropped 6 bases, with 11 bases sitting between them. For the CDR3, the DNA is TGTGCCAGCAGCCTAGGACCGCCCGGGGAGCTGTTTTTT. This gives the protein CASSLGPPGELFF.

The chain uses TRBV6-2 or TRBV6-3 and TRBJ1-2; D remains ambiguous. The germline V gene encodes CDR1 MNHEY and CDR2 SVGEGT. V gave up 2 bases and J gave up 7 bases, with 5 bases separating them. This CDR3 contains 11 residues. The CDR3 protein is CASSYGFGYTF. In DNA, the CDR3 is TGTGCCAGCAGTTACGGATTTGGCTACACCTTC.

The gene calls are TRBV6-2 or TRBV6-3 and TRBJ2-5, with D perhaps TRBD2 (5 bases). Trimming stripped 0 bases from V and 3 bases from J, with 14 bases between. The CDR3 length is 16 residues. CDR1 and CDR2 (germline): MNHEY, SVGEGT. CDR3 sequence (DNA): TGTGCCAGCAGTTACTCGATTGGGGAGATAAAAGAGACCCAGTACTTC. Translated: CASSYSIGEIKETQYF.

This CDR3 is CASSLGISDTQYF. The CDR3 nucleotides are TGCGCCAGCAGCTTGGGTATATCCGATACGCAGTATTTT. The chain carries TRBV5-1 and TRBJ2-3; D remains ambiguous. The V end lost 0 bases, the J end lost 6 bases, and 8 bases lay between the germline ends. Germline V gives CDR1 SGHRS, CDR2 YFSETQ. The CDR3 sequence is 13 residues long.

This rearrangement joins TRBV19 to TRBJ1-5; a weak D match, TRBD1 (5 bases). The CDR3 covers 15 residues. Trimming stripped 1 base from V and 2 bases from J, with 9 bases between. The germline V gene encodes CDR1 LNHDA and CDR2 SQIVND (reference sequence). In DNA, the CDR3 is TGTGCCAGTAGTATAGGCAGGGCGGGCAATCAGCCCCAGCATTTT. It is translated as CASSIGRAGNQPQHF.

The chain employs TRBV5-1 and TRBJ1-1; D not certain. V lost 3 bases to trimming and J lost 1 base, with 10 bases between them. The CDR3 runs 14 residues. Germline lookup yields CDR1 SGHRS and CDR2 YFSETQ. The CDR3, as DNA: TGCGCCAGCAGCTGGAAGGCACCGAACACTGAAGCTTTCTTT. It yields the protein CASSWKAPNTEAFF.

This clone has only a few counts. The rearrangement links TRBV28 to TRBJ2-1, with TRBD2 matching 9 bases. Germline CDR1 is MDHEN and CDR2 is SYDVKM. V lost 10 bases and J lost 10; bases outside the gene matches: 14. CDR3 length: 14 amino acids. Here the CDR3 DNA reads TGTGCCATAAACAGGGGAGATCTAGCGGGGGAGCAGTTCTTC. Protein: CAINRGDLAGEQFF.

The CDR3 coding sequence is TGTGCCAGCTCACCACCGAGCGGGGGAAGGGGTACCGGGGAGCTGTTTTTT. It codes for CASSPPSGGRGTGELFF. The chain employs TRBV18 and TRBJ2-2, with TRBD2 matching over 8 bases. V lost 0 bases and J lost 5; bases outside the gene matches: 8. This CDR3 comprises 17 residues. Germline V gene data show CDR1 as KGHSH and CDR2 as LQKENI.

This sequence joins TRBV3-1 (or the pseudogene TRBV3-2) and TRBJ2-3; the D gene is possibly TRBD2 (6 bases). Trimming stripped 0 bases from V and 9 bases from J, with 10 bases between. The CDR3 consists of 13 residues. CDR1 and CDR2 (germline): LGHDT, YNNKEL (reference sequence). CDR3 in amino acids: CASSQDRRGTQYF. The DNA of the CDR3 is TGTGCCAGCAGCCAAGATCGGCGGGGAACGCAGTATTTT.

The chain is built from TRBV19 and TRBJ1-6; unclear D gene. Germline assignment: CDR1 LNHDA and CDR2 SQIVND (reference sequence). Between the trimmed V and J ends, which lost 7 bases and 4 bases, there was a span of 11 bases. The CDR3 contains 14 residues. The CDR3 is CASTAGFYNSPLHF. CDR3 nucleotides: TGTGCCAGTACCGCGGGATTTTATAATTCACCCCTCCACTTT. The full variable domain, with the rest looked up from reference TRBV19 and TRBJ1-6, is DGGITQSPKYLFRKEGQNVTLSCEQNLNHDAMYWYRQDPGQGLRLIYYSQIVNDFQKGDIAEGYSVSREKKESFPLTVTSAQKNPTAFYLCASTAGFYNSPLHFGNGTRLTVT.

The genes are TRBV6-2 or TRBV6-3 and TRBJ2-7; TRBD1 agrees at 9 bases. The V segment lost 2 bases and the J segment 5 bases; nucleotides outside the gene matches: 4. The V gene's germline CDR1 is MNHEY and CDR2 SVGEGT. This CDR3 is 14 amino acids long. CDR3 nucleotides: TGTGCCAGCAGTTACGGGGACAGGGAACACGAGCAGTACGTC. It specifies CASSYGDREHEQYV.

J is TRBJ2-1 and V is TRBV20-1, with D uncertain. Per the germline V gene, CDR1 is DFQATT and CDR2 is SNEGSKA (reference sequence). The CDR3 runs to 10 residues. Trimming cost V 4 bases and J 8 bases, with 6 bases left between them. This chain's CDR3 is CSAKADEQFF. The CDR3 DNA follows: TGCAGTGCTAAGGCGGATGAGCAGTTCTTC.

The chain uses TRBV12-3 or TRBV12-4 and TRBJ2-1; 7 nucleotides match TRBD2. Unmatched junction bases numbered 2, after V lost 3 bases and J lost 6 bases. CDR3 size: 13 residues. The CDR3 coding sequence is TGTGCCAGCAGTTTGTTAGCGGGCAATGAGCAGTTCTTC. The encoded protein is CASSLLAGNEQFF.

The chain uses TRBV24-1 and TRBJ2-6, with D unclear. The CDR3 extends over 15 amino acids. Trimming took 6 bases from V and 0 from J, leaving 8 bases between them. CDR1 is KGHDR and CDR2 is SFDVKD in the germline V gene. The DNA for the CDR3 is TGTGCCACCAGTCCCTCCAGCTCTGGGGCCAACGTCCTGACTTTC. Amino acid sequence: CATSPSSSGANVLTF.

The rearrangement links TRBV7-3 to TRBJ1-6; D possibly corresponds to TRBD1 (5 bases). CDR3 length: 18 amino acids. The V gene lost 0 bases and the J gene lost 5 bases, with 17 bases spanning the gap. CDR1 is SGHTA and CDR2 is FQGTGA in the germline V gene. Here the CDR3 DNA reads TGTGCCAGCAGCTTAACGGGCCGAGGGGATCGGAATAATTCACCCCTCCACTTT. It codes for CASSLTGRGDRNNSPLHF.

The chain couples TRBV6-5 to TRBJ1-6; D is uncertain. Looked up from germline, CDR1 is MNHEY and CDR2 is SVGAGI. Trimming removed 7 bases at V and 0 bases at J, with 10 bases between. The CDR3 totals 15 residues. CDR3 in amino acids: CASTWESSYNSPLHF. Here the CDR3 DNA reads TGTGCCAGCACATGGGAGAGCTCCTATAATTCACCCCTCCACTTT.

V gene TRBV5-5 combines with J gene TRBJ2-3; D possibly corresponds to TRBD2 (6 bases). Germline V gene sequence: CDR1 SGHKS, CDR2 YYEKEE (reference sequence). V lost 2 bases to trimming and J lost 5 bases, with 18 bases between them. The CDR3 length is 16 residues. CDR3: CASSFGTLTLLDTQYF. CDR3 bases: TGTGCCAGCAGCTTCGGGACTCTCACGCTGTTAGATACGCAGTATTTT.